The table lists the clone carrying this TCR beta chain with many counts. Its antigen is not identified. The CDR3 goes on 3 residues after the read ends, and that part is filled in from the germline J gene. This record belongs to a study of T cell clonality in common variable immunodeficiency. The V segment lost 3 bases and the J segment 4 bases; nucleotides outside the gene matches: 10. Germline CDR1 DFQATT, CDR2 SNEGSKA (reference sequence). This CDR3 region has 15 residues. Blood samples were heparinized, about 5 to 9 ml per donor. Whole-study results and caveats: Common variable immunodeficiency TCR beta sequences reportedly had fewer deletions and N-nucleotide insertions. TCRbeta clonality was increased in CVID versus healthy controls.

Sequencing input was equivalent genomic DNA from CVID and controls. Generated by immunoSEQ multiplex PCR, the TCRdb table keeps only in-frame clones and is missing some. This sample has 42,000 or so clones, each found more than once. The sequence came from a person aged 18 to 75 in good health. V gene TRBV20-1 combines with J gene TRBJ1-2; TRBD1 matches at 8 bases. Sequencing used peripheral blood mononuclear cells. The part of the CDR3 DNA that was read is TGCAGTGCTAGGGGGGACAGGTGGCAAACCTATGGC. Amino acid sequence: CSARGDRWQTYG. The full CDR3 is CSARGDRWQTYGYTF.